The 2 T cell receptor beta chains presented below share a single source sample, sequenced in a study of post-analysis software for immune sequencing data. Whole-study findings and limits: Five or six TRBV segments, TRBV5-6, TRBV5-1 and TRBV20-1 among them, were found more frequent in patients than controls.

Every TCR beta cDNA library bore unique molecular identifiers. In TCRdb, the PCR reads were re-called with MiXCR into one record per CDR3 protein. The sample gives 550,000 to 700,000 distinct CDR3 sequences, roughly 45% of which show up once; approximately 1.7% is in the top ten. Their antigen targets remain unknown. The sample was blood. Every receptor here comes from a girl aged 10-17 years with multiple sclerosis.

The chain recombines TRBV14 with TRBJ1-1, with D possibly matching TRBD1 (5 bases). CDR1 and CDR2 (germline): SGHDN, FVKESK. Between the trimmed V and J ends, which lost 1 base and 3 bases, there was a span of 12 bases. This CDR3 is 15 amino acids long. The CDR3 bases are TGTGCCAGCAGCCAAGTGTGGGGGAGGGACACTGAAGCTTTCTTT. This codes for CASSQVWGRDTEAFF.

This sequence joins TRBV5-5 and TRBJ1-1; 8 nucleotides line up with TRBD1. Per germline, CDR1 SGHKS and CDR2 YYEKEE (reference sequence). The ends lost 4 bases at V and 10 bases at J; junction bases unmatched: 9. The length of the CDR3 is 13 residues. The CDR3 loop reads CASSDTVGTGAFF. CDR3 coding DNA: TGTGCCAGCAGCGACACCGTCGGGACAGGAGCTTTCTTT.